The subject of this entry is one T cell receptor beta chain. The data were obtained in a study of control samples from healthy donors and cancer patients. Profiled with immunoSEQ multiplex PCR; TCRdb holds only in-frame clones, not every one. The sample holds about 110,000 clones, 90% seen once. The CDR3 has 15 amino acids. After removal of 0 bases from V and 4 bases from J, the junction contained 6 bases not matched to a gene. Germline V gene sequence: CDR1 GTSNPN, CDR2 SVGIG (reference sequence). This receptor was identified in a human donor in good health. The donor label of this sample is uncertain. The rearrangement links TRBV30 to TRBJ1-5, with 7 bases that match TRBD1. Material: blood. The CDR3 DNA follows: TGTGCCTGGAGTGTGGGGGACAGAGATAATCAGCCCCAGCATTTT. Translating it yields CAWSVGDRDNQPQHF.